This entry describes one TCR beta chain. Only a few counts were recorded for this clonotype. The antigen it binds to is not known. Nothing much larger sits one base from this clone, and base qualities are not available. These data originate in a study of T-cell reconstitution after alpha-beta-depleted transplantation in children (dated by TCRdb to about 2016). Notes on the research overall: The study quantitatively tracked T-cell immune reconstitution after TCRalphabeta/CD19-depleted allogeneic hematopoietic cell transplantation in children using TCR repertoire profiling.

The library came from PCR. Sequencing was carried out with an Illumina HiSeq 2500. Molecular barcoding was employed in the preparation of TCR libraries, with unique molecular identifiers being used to normalize TCRbeta repertoire quantification. TCRdb redid the processing of the public reads, applying fastp at Q25 and MiXCR, and retained in-frame beta chains. Entries are consolidated by CDR3 protein sequence, retaining the most common genes and DNA. Within this sample are some 500,000 distinct CDR3 sequences, with approximately 20% of them counted one time only. The ten largest account for 3% to 4% of the sample. This TCR was sampled from a human donor who donated a stem cell graft to a child with acute lymphoblastic leukemia. The sequencing here drew on PBMCs from the stem cell graft donor, taken from the stem cell graft.

The CDR3 region has the sequence CSARMGEVSNQPQHF. The sequenced DNA is TGCAGTGCTAGAATGGGGGAGGTTAGCAATCAGCCCCAGCATTTT. Recombination linked TRBV20-1 to TRBJ1-5; the D gene is perhaps TRBD1, on 5 matching bases. The germline V gene (reference sequence) gives CDR1 as DFQATT and CDR2 as SNEGSKA. Taken from cysteine to phenylalanine, the CDR3 has 15 residues. Only the CDR3 DNA stays, 45 bases, in frame from base 1. A distance of 11 bases separates the germline ends of V and J, which lose 2 bases and 0 bases respectively.